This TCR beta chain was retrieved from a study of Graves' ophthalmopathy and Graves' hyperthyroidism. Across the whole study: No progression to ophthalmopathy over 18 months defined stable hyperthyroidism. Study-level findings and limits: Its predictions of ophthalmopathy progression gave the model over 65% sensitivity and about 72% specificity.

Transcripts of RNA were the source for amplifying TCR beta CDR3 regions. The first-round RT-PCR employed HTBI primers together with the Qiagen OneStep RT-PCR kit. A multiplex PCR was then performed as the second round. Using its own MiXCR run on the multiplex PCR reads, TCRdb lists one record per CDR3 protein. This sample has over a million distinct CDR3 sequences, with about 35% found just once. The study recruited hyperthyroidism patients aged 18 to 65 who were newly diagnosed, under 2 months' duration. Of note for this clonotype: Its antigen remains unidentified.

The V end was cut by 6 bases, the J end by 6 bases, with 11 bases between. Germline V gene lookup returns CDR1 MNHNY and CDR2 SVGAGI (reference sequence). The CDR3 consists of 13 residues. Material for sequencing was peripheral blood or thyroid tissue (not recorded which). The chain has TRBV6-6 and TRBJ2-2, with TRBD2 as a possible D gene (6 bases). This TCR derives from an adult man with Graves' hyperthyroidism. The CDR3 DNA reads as TGTGCCAGCAGGGAGGGCATGGCCGGGGAGCTGTTTTTT. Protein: CASREGMAGELFF.